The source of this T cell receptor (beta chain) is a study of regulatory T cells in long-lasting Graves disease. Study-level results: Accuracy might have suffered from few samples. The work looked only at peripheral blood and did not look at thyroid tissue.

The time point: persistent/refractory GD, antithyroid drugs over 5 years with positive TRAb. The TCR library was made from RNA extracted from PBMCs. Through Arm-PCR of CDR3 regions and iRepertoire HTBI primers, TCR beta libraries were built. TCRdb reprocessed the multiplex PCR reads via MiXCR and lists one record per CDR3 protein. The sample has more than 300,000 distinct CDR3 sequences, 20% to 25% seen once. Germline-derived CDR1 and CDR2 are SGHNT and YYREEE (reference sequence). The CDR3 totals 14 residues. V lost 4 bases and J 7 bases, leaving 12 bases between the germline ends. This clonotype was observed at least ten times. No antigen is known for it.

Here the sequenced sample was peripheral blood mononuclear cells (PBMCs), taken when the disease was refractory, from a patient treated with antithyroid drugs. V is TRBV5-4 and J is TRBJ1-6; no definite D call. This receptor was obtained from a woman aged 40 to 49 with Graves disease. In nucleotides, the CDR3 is TGTGCCAGCAGCGTGATGGGCCAAAATTCACCCCTCCACTTT. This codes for CASSVMGQNSPLHF.